This entry lists 11 T cell receptor beta chains sequenced from one sample in a study of regulatory T cells in long-lasting Graves disease. The time point was: persistent/refractory GD, antithyroid drugs over 5 years with positive TRAb. There was RNA extracted from PBMCs, and the TCR library was made from it. Investigators prepared the TCR beta libraries by applying iRepertoire HTBI primers and Arm-PCR of CDR3 regions. TCRdb used MiXCR to reprocess the multiplex PCR reads, holding one entry per CDR3 protein. Of 650,000 to 700,000 distinct CDR3 sequences listed, approximately 29% are singletons. The sample in question was peripheral blood mononuclear cells (PBMCs), obtained when the disease was refractory, from a patient treated with antithyroid drugs. Every receptor here comes from a female donor with Graves disease.

This clonotype appeared a few times. This rearrangement joins TRBV11-3 to TRBJ1-5; TRBD1 matches 9 bases. J lost 2 bases, V lost 4 bases, and 6 bases had no gene match. CDR3 length: 16 residues. Germline CDR1 SGHNT, CDR2 YENEEA. DNA for the CDR3: TGTGCCAGCAGCTGCACAGGGGGCTTGGGCAATCAGCCCCAGCATTTT. Encoded protein: CASSCTGGLGNQPQHF.

The gene calls are TRBV29-1 and TRBJ1-1, with TRBD1 as a possible D gene (5 bases). Germline CDR1 reads SQVTM; CDR2 reads ANQGSEA. The length of the CDR3 is 13 residues. Trimming shortened V by 4 bases and J by 0 bases, and 9 bases separated the two germline ends. CDR3 amino acids: CSVGGELNTEAFF. CDR3 bases: TGCAGCGTTGGGGGCGAGCTGAACACTGAAGCTTTCTTT. Full variable domain (rest looked up from reference TRBV29-1 and TRBJ1-1): SAVISQKPSRDICQRGTSLTIQCQVDSQVTMMFWYRQQPGQSLTLIATANQGSEATYESGFVIDKFPISRPNLTFSTLTVSNMSPEDSSIYLCSVGGELNTEAFFGQGTRLTVV.

This clonotype was counted only a few times. The rearrangement uses TRBV9 and TRBJ1-4; a possible D gene is TRBD1 (6 bases). This CDR3 is built from 15 residues. V lost 3 bases and J 7 bases, leaving 16 bases between the germline ends. Per the germline V gene, CDR1 is SGDLS and CDR2 is YYNGEE. The CDR3 coding sequence is TGTGCCAGCAGCGCACAGGGCCTAGGGGCTGAAAAACTGTTTTTT. Its translation: CASSAQGLGAEKLFF.

The chain links TRBV28 to TRBJ1-6, with a tentative D call TRBD1 (6 bases). Trimming left V 6 bases short and J 13 bases short, with 16 bases between. Germline lookup yields CDR1 MDHEN and CDR2 SYDVKM. The CDR3 has 13 amino acids. CDR3 DNA: TGTGCCAGCAGAAGGGGGGCGATTTCTCCCCTCCACTTT. Translated: CASRRGAISPLHF.

Comment on this clonotype: This CDR3 is missing its conserved last phenylalanine or tryptophan, likely due to a read error. CDR3 bases: TGTGCCAGCAGCTTACTAGGAGACTACGAGCAGTACCTC. Translating gives CASSLLGDYEQYL. V and J are TRBV13 and TRBJ2-7; no clear D gene. Per germline, CDR1 PRHDT and CDR2 FYEKMQ (reference sequence). The CDR3 sequence is 13 residues long. Trimming shortened V by 2 bases and J by 3 bases, and 8 bases separated the two germline ends.

This clonotype was detected ten times or more. The rearrangement links TRBV6-2 or TRBV6-3 to TRBJ1-2; 9 bases are shared with TRBD1. Germline loops: CDR1 MNHEY, CDR2 SVGEGT. V was clipped by 7 bases and J by 3 bases; unmatched bases: 9. The CDR3 consists of 15 residues. The CDR3 sequence: CASTGQGRTYYGYTF. The CDR3 bases are TGTGCCAGCACGGGACAGGGACGGACTTACTATGGCTACACCTTC.

This clonotype occurred a few times. The chain recombines TRBV12-3 or TRBV12-4 with TRBJ1-1, with TRBD1 identical over 8 bases. CDR3 length equals 15 residues. Trimming at V came to 8 bases and at J to 3 bases, leaving 11 bases not matched to a gene. The CDR3 nucleotides read TGTGCCAGCTACCCGACAGGGGAAGGGTACACTGAAGCTTTCTTT. It yields the protein CASYPTGEGYTEAFF.

The V gene is TRBV10-3, the J gene TRBJ2-1; 9 nucleotides align to TRBD2. Germline values: CDR1 ENHRY, CDR2 SYGVKD. The CDR3 loop spans 18 amino acids. With V trimmed by 2 bases and J by 0 bases, 8 bases remained unmatched. The CDR3 DNA sequence: TGTGCCATCAGTGAGGCTAGGGCGGGAGGGATCTCCTACAATGAGCAGTTCTTC. Translated: CAISEARAGGISYNEQFF.

This clonotype turned up a few times. V and J are TRBV20-1 and TRBJ1-5, with 9 bases aligning to TRBD1. Germline-derived CDR1 and CDR2 are DFQATT and SNEGSKA (reference sequence). The CDR3 covers 14 residues. Trimming at V came to 5 bases and at J to 4 bases, leaving 6 bases not matched to a gene. CDR3: CSASPGTGNQPQHF. The CDR3 DNA follows: TGCAGTGCTTCTCCCGGGACAGGGAATCAGCCCCAGCATTTT.

The CDR3: CAWSPSSYNEQFF. DNA for the CDR3: TGTGCCTGGAGTCCCAGCTCCTACAATGAGCAGTTCTTC. The chain has TRBV30 and TRBJ2-1; D is uncertain. The CDR3 contains 13 residues. The V end was cut by 2 bases, the J end by 0 bases, with 5 bases between. CDR1 and CDR2 (germline): GTSNPN, SVGIG (reference sequence).

The table lists this clonotype with a few counts. The V and J genes are TRBV20-1 and TRBJ2-7, with TRBD1 matching 9 bases. There are 14 residues in the CDR3. With 6 bases clipped from V and 4 bases from J, the junction kept 10 bases outside the gene matches. Germline V gene sequence: CDR1 DFQATT, CDR2 SNEGSKA (reference sequence). CDR3: CSASGTGTSYEQYF. CDR3 nucleotides: TGCAGTGCGTCCGGGACAGGGACCTCTTACGAGCAGTACTTC.